Here is one T cell receptor beta chain with its context. Its antigen is still unknown. This sample stems from a study of long-term antiretroviral therapy in people with HIV. There are 14 residues in the CDR3. CDR1 is SQVTM, CDR2 ANQGSEA, per germline. V was cut by 6 bases and J by 4 bases, with 18 bases left in between. Runs used v3.0 of the immunoSEQ assay and were done at survey level. Method: immunoSEQ multiplex PCR; TCRdb's copy keeps in-frame clones and lacks some. The profile shows 30,000 to 40,000 clones, around 94% of them singletons. Study observations and caveats: An increase in diversity followed ART, yet levels stayed below transplant donor controls.

The TCR was taken from a woman in her 50s with HIV. This sequence joins TRBV29-1 and TRBJ1-2; TRBD1 is a possible D gene (6 bases). Here the sequenced sample was unsorted PBMCs, taken 4.1 years after starting antiretroviral therapy. CDR3 DNA: TGCAGCGTGGCCACAGGGTCCCTACTCTATGGCTACACCTTC. As protein: CSVATGSLLYGYTF.